A selection of T cell receptor beta chains follows, all from one sample in a study of cytomegalovirus exposure and HLA in healthy donors. Produced via immunoSEQ multiplex PCR; TCRdb's table is partial and in-frame only. The sample gives roughly 250,000 clones, 80% of which show up once; 0.3% is in the top ten. Sequenced sample: PBMCs. The receptors originated from a girl between 2 and 10 years old in good health and CMV-seronegative. The CDR3 runs from the conserved cysteine through the conserved F or W. Fields, in order: J gene, V gene, D gene, clone size, CDR3 protein, CDR3 DNA. A D gene is named only where the DNA matches it firmly. Clone size, where shown, is once, few, many, or a class for clones that have expanded.

TRBJ2-1 TRBV4-1 . . CASSQILQGNEQFF TGCGCCAGCAGCCAAATCCTACAGGGCAATGAGCAGTTCTTC
TRBJ2-1 TRBV18 TRBD2 . CASSPLERLAGVPAYNEQFF TGTGCCAGCTCACCACTGGAGAGACTAGCGGGTGTGCCCGCATACAATGAGCAGTTCTTC
TRBJ1-1 TRBV7-3 . . CASSLTGSPTEAFF TGTGCCAGCAGCTTAACGGGCAGCCCTACTGAAGCTTTCTTT
TRBJ1-1 TRBV28 . . CASSLSPLDAQGAFF TGTGCCAGCAGTTTATCCCCCCTCGATGCACAGGGCGCTTTCTTT
TRBJ2-7 TRBV27 . once CASRAGSYEQYF TGTGCCAGCCGGGCGGGCTCCTACGAGCAGTACTTC
TRBJ1-2 TRBV30 TRBD1 few CAWTIIRAGGPLNYGYTF TGTGCCTGGACCATAATCCGGGCAGGGGGACCCCTTAACTATGGCTACACCTTC
TRBJ1-2 TRBV15 . . CATSRQPTNYGYTF TGTGCCACCAGCCGACAACCCACTAACTATGGCTACACCTTC
TRBJ1-4 TRBV9 . . CASSPGTSATNEKLFF TGTGCCAGCAGCCCAGGGACATCCGCAACTAATGAAAAACTGTTTTTT
TRBJ2-1 TRBV9 TRBD2 . CASSGTSGGPHYNEQFF TGTGCCAGCAGCGGGACTAGCGGGGGGCCACACTACAATGAGCAGTTCTTC
TRBJ1-4 TRBV11-2 . few CASSLEYSTNEKLFF TGTGCCAGCAGCCTAGAGTACTCAACTAATGAAAAACTGTTTTTT
TRBJ2-7 TRBV27 TRBD1 few CASSLAHRGFYEQYF TGTGCCAGCAGTTTGGCCCACAGGGGATTCTACGAGCAGTACTTC
TRBJ2-7 TRBV7-9 TRBD1 . CASSLKTGEDEQYF TGTGCCAGCAGCCTAAAGACAGGGGAGGACGAGCAGTACTTC
TRBJ2-1 TRBV27 TRBD2 . CASGLAGSSYNEQFF TGTGCCAGCGGACTAGCGGGAAGCTCCTACAATGAGCAGTTCTTC
TRBJ2-2 TRBV6-1 TRBD1 . CASFWGTGFHGELFF TGTGCCAGCTTTTGGGGGACAGGATTTCACGGGGAGCTGTTTTTT
TRBJ1-5 TRBV28 . . CASSSGRNQPQHF TGTGCCAGCAGCTCAGGGAGGAATCAGCCCCAGCATTTT
TRBJ1-2 TRBV28 . . CASRGQVNYGYTF TGTGCCAGCAGGGGCCAGGTTAACTATGGCTACACCTTC
TRBJ2-7 TRBV15 . . CATSSTHSYEQYF TGTGCCACCAGCTCGACACATTCCTACGAGCAGTACTTC
TRBJ2-7 TRBV30 TRBD1 once CAWSVLGTGSGEQYF TGTGCCTGGAGTGTACTCGGGACAGGGAGCGGCGAGCAGTACTTC
TRBJ1-1 TRBV5-4 . . CAIHLRGGDTEAFF TGTGCCATCCACCTAAGGGGGGGTGACACTGAAGCTTTCTTT
TRBJ1-6 TRBV4-1 . . CASSQDAGANYNSPLHF TGCGCCAGCAGCCAAGATGCAGGGGCCAACTATAATTCACCCCTCCACTTT
TRBJ2-1 TRBV5-1 TRBD2 few CASSLGGRFHNEQFF TGCGCCAGCAGCTTGGGCGGGAGGTTCCACAATGAGCAGTTCTTC
TRBJ1-5 TRBV9 . . CASSLTGGSNQPQHF TGTGCCAGCAGCTTGACTGGAGGCAGCAATCAGCCCCAGCATTTT
TRBJ2-7 TRBV19 . . CASSIQGRNEQYF TGTGCCAGTAGTATCCAGGGTCGCAACGAGCAGTACTTC
TRBJ2-7 TRBV4-2 . . CASSQEGASPYEQYF TGTGCCAGCAGCCAAGAAGGTGCTAGTCCCTACGAGCAGTACTTC
TRBJ2-7 TRBV4-1 . . CASSQVIKADSSYEQYF TGCGCCAGCAGCCAAGTAATAAAAGCGGACAGCTCCTACGAGCAGTACTTC
TRBJ2-7 TRBV30 . once CAWSVEVGEQYF TGTGCCTGGAGTGTAGAGGTAGGCGAGCAGTACTTC
TRBJ1-6 TRBV25-1 . . CASSAGINSPLHF TGTGCCAGCAGTGCCGGGATCAATTCACCCCTCCACTTT
TRBJ2-1 TRBV6-5 . . CASRLGSEQFF TGTGCCAGCAGGCTAGGAAGTGAGCAGTTCTTC
TRBJ2-5 TRBV27 . . CASSFRRDETQYF TGTGCCAGCAGTTTTCGCAGGGATGAGACCCAGTACTTC
TRBJ1-1 TRBV12-5 . . CASGLPTRVKAEAFF TGTGCTAGTGGTTTGCCCACCAGGGTTAAAGCTGAAGCTTTCTTT
TRBJ2-7 TRBV19 TRBD2 . CASNTGGLAGVWEQYF TGTGCCAGTAATACCGGAGGACTAGCGGGAGTGTGGGAGCAGTACTTC
TRBJ2-2 TRBV7-9 . few CASSLAGPSAYRELFF TGTGCCAGCAGCTTAGCGGGCCCGTCGGCTTACCGGGAGCTGTTTTTT
TRBJ1-2 TRBV7-9 . . CASSQGSWGYTF TGTGCCAGCAGCCAGGGGTCGTGGGGCTACACCTTC
TRBJ2-7 TRBV5-6 TRBD1 . CASSRLLYRRTGKYEQYF TGTGCCAGCAGCCGACTTCTATACCGTAGGACAGGGAAGTACGAGCAGTACTTC
TRBJ2-1 TRBV5-1 TRBD1 . CASSIRGRANEQFF TGCGCCAGCAGCATCAGGGGGCGGGCCAATGAGCAGTTCTTC
TRBJ2-7 TRBV27 TRBD2 . CASSPTSGSPNEQYF TGTGCCAGCAGCCCTACTAGCGGGAGCCCCAACGAGCAGTACTTC
TRBJ2-2 TRBV7-2 TRBD1 . CATHRGSPGTGELFF TGTGCCACCCACAGGGGTTCCCCGGGAACCGGGGAGCTGTTTTTT
TRBJ1-5 TRBV7-9 . . CASSLGTGSSQPQHF TGTGCCAGCAGCTTAGGCACAGGGAGTAGTCAGCCCCAGCATTTT
TRBJ2-7 TRBV7-2 TRBD1 . CASRQGHSYEQYF TGTGCCAGCCGACAGGGGCACTCCTACGAGCAGTACTTC
TRBJ2-6 TRBV2 . once CASSDIRATGANVLTF TGTGCCAGCAGTGATATCAGGGCCACTGGGGCCAACGTCCTGACTTTC
TRBJ1-2 TRBV7-9 TRBD1 . CASSLAGQGMSYGYTF TGTGCCAGCAGCTTAGCGGGACAGGGGATGAGCTATGGCTACACCTTC
TRBJ2-7 TRBV6-8 TRBD1 once CAGVETGGAYEQYF TGTGCCGGGGTAGAGACAGGGGGGGCATACGAGCAGTACTTC
TRBJ2-7 TRBV27 . . CASIPTLFYEQYF TGTGCCAGCATCCCTACCCTTTTCTACGAGCAGTACTTC
TRBJ1-4 TRBV7-9 . . CASSFDMFSATNEKLFF TGTGCCAGCAGCTTCGACATGTTTTCTGCAACTAATGAAAAACTGTTTTTT
TRBJ2-7 TRBV28 TRBD2 . CASSLRLAGYEQYF TGTGCCAGCAGTTTAAGACTAGCGGGCTACGAGCAGTACTTC
TRBJ2-5 TRBV11-2 . . CASSRPGVGGAETQYF TGTGCCAGCAGTCGACCTGGGGTAGGAGGCGCAGAGACCCAGTACTTC
TRBJ2-3 TRBV5-6 . . CASSRGSTDTQYF TGTGCCAGCAGCCGAGGGAGCACAGATACGCAGTATTTT
TRBJ2-7 TRBV5-1 TRBD2 . CASSVGLAVNEQYF TGCGCCAGCAGCGTGGGACTAGCGGTCAACGAGCAGTACTTC
TRBJ2-5 TRBV2 TRBD2 . CASNPGPMLGLELQETQYF TGTGCCAGCAACCCCGGGCCCATGCTGGGACTAGAGCTCCAAGAGACCCAGTACTTC